This paragraph reports one TCR beta chain. The CDR3 has 16 residues. Germline V gene data show CDR1 as SGHVS and CDR2 as FQNEAQ. The data were taken from a study of T cells expressing NK-cell markers. Using the 5' RACE reads, TCRdb records one entry per CDR3 protein without DNA. In total, the table holds 250,000 to 300,000 distinct CDR3 sequences. This receptor was identified in a woman aged 18 to 75 in good health. The V gene is TRBV7-8, the J gene TRBJ2-2; TCRdb outputs TRBD1, but without DNA this stays unchecked. The specimen was blood T cells: a sorted CD56 or NKG2C T cell subset, CD4+ or CD8+ T cells, or bulk PBMC T cells (not recorded which). CDR3 residues: CASSPDRIKSTGELFF. Together with reference TRBV7-8 and TRBJ2-2, the CDR3 gives the full variable domain: GAGVSQSPRYKVAKRGQDVALRCDPISGHVSLFWYQQALGQGPEFLTYFQNEAQLDKSGLPSDRFFAERPEGSVSTLKIQRTQQEDSAVYLCASSPDRIKSTGELFFGEGSRLTVL.